The 18 T cell receptor beta chains presented below share a single source sample, sequenced in a study of early T cells in non-severe SARS-CoV-2 infection. One entry per CDR3 protein, called by TCRdb with MiXCR from the 5' RACE reads. The table includes 60,000 to 85,000 distinct CDR3 sequences, less than 20% detected once. The sequencing input was whole blood. The origin of the receptors is an adult who was a healthcare worker with PCR-confirmed SARS-CoV-2 infection or an uninfected control (not recorded which).

V and J are TRBV7-2 and TRBJ1-2; D is undetermined. This CDR3 is built from 14 residues. Germline assignment: CDR1 SGHTA and CDR2 FQGNSA. The V end lost 4 bases, the J end lost 4 bases, and 13 bases lay between the germline ends. Written as DNA, the CDR3 is TGTGCCAGCAGCTCAACAACGAGGATCTATGGCTACACCTTC. Translated, it gives CASSSTTRIYGYTF.

This clonotype appeared a few times. This chain joins TRBV4-3 and TRBJ1-1; D might be TRBD1 (5 bases). CDR3 size: 15 residues. Trimming took 1 base from V and 7 from J, leaving 16 bases between them. Per the germline V gene, CDR1 is LGHNA and CDR2 is YSLEER. For the CDR3, the DNA is TGCGCCAGCAGCCAAGGAGGTGGCAGGGCATTTGAAGCTTTCTTT. This sequence encodes CASSQGGGRAFEAFF.

This clonotype has more than one count but fewer than ten. J is TRBJ2-7 and V is TRBV4-1; TRBD2 is a possible D gene (5 bases). The V gene's germline CDR1 is MGHRA and CDR2 YSYEKL. Trimming stripped 1 base from V and 7 bases from J, with 14 bases between. CDR3 length equals 14 residues. This chain's CDR3 is CASSQGHGTGEQYF. CDR3 nucleotides: TGCGCCAGCAGCCAAGGACACGGAACGGGAGAGCAGTACTTC.

The chain combines TRBV9 with TRBJ2-1; weak D call: TRBD2 (6 bases). V was shortened by 4 bases and J by 0 bases, with 14 bases between the two germline ends. This CDR3 is built from 16 residues. Germline loops: CDR1 SGDLS, CDR2 YYNGEE. CDR3 loop: CASSTPERASYNEQFF. The CDR3 DNA is TGTGCCAGCAGCACTCCCGAGCGGGCCTCCTACAATGAGCAGTTCTTC.

This clonotype has only a few counts. The chain has TRBV4-2 and TRBJ2-3; possible D gene TRBD1, 6 bases. The germline V and J ends were trimmed by 1 base and 2 bases, with 16 bases remaining between them. Germline V gene lookup returns CDR1 LGHNA and CDR2 YNFKEQ. This CDR3 region has 17 residues. The CDR3 sequence is CASSQGLLQGYTDTQYF. The DNA for the CDR3 is TGTGCCAGCAGCCAAGGGCTCTTGCAGGGGTACACAGATACGCAGTATTTT.

CDR3 sequence reads: CASSRAGLNTEAFF. CDR3 coding DNA: TGTGCCAGCAGCCGGGCAGGGCTGAACACTGAAGCTTTCTTT. The rearrangement links TRBV6-5 to TRBJ1-1; TRBD1 is a possible D gene (5 bases). The length of the CDR3 is 14 residues. In germline, CDR1 is MNHEY, CDR2 SVGAGI. The V end lost 6 bases, the J end lost 0 bases, and 11 bases lay between the germline ends.

This clonotype was observed a few times. The CDR3 here is CATSDPGLAHEQYF. Written as DNA, the CDR3 is TGTGCCACCAGTGATCCGGGACTAGCCCACGAGCAGTACTTC. The chain has TRBV24-1 and TRBJ2-7; 9 nucleotides align to TRBD2. The V and J ends lost 3 bases and 5 bases, in that order; junction bases with no gene match: 4. The CDR3 runs 14 residues. Germline V CDR1 and CDR2: KGHDR, SFDVKD.

The J gene is TRBJ2-4, the V gene TRBV9; D might be TRBD1 or TRBD2, each matching 6 bases. Germline-derived CDR1 and CDR2 are SGDLS and YYNGEE. The CDR3 has 15 residues. Trimming shortened V by 0 bases and J by 6 bases, and 13 bases separated the two germline ends. The CDR3 here is CASSVGGAPTNIQYF. CDR3 nucleotides: TGTGCCAGCAGCGTAGGGGGGGCCCCGACAAACATTCAGTACTTC.

The rearrangement uses TRBV7-9 and TRBJ2-7; TRBD1 aligns across 8 bases. V lost 8 bases and J lost 2; bases outside the gene matches: 8. Germline-derived CDR1 and CDR2 are SEHNR and FQNEAQ (reference sequence). The CDR3 consists of 14 residues. The CDR3 DNA reads as TGTGCCAGCGGGGGACAGGCGACCCCCTACGAGCAGTACTTC. This encodes CASGGQATPYEQYF. The variable domain in full, completed from reference TRBV7-9 and TRBJ2-7, reads DTGVSQNPRHKITKRGQNVTFRCDPISEHNRLYWYRQTLGQGPEFLTYFQNEAQLEKSRLLSDRFSAERPKGSFSTLEIQRTEQGDSAMYLCASGGQATPYEQYFGPGTRLTVT.

This clonotype turned up a few times. The chain has TRBV20-1 and TRBJ1-2, with D possibly matching TRBD1 (5 bases). Deletions cut 3 bases from V and 7 bases from J, with 12 bases between. Germline values: CDR1 DFQATT, CDR2 SNEGSKA (reference sequence). This CDR3 has 12 residues. The CDR3 bases are TGCAGTGCTAGGCGGGGCGCCGGTGGCTACACCTTC. Translating gives CSARRGAGGYTF.

This clonotype came up many times. This sequence joins TRBV6-6 and TRBJ1-4; D may be TRBD1 (5 bases). The CDR3 is 13 residues long. Trimming removed 10 bases at V and 2 bases at J, with 11 bases between. Germline values: CDR1 MNHNY, CDR2 SVGAGI (reference sequence). The CDR3 protein is CAISGYTNEKLFF. CDR3 DNA sequence: TGTGCCATCTCAGGGTACACTAATGAAAAACTGTTTTTT.

The rearrangement links TRBV12-3 or TRBV12-4 to TRBJ2-7; 11 nucleotides agree with TRBD2. V trimming: 3 bases; J trimming: 9 bases; junction bases outside the gene matches: 7. The length of the CDR3 is 14 residues. The CDR3 here is CASSLSLAGGGQYF. In nucleotides, the CDR3 is TGTGCCAGCAGTTTGTCTCTAGCGGGAGGAGGGCAGTACTTC.

The chain uses TRBV10-3 and TRBJ2-3; D uncertain. Germline lookup yields CDR1 ENHRY and CDR2 SYGVKD. Deletions cut 4 bases from V and 4 bases from J, with 6 bases between. This CDR3 region has 12 residues. This CDR3 is CAISGGSDTQYF. Written as DNA, the CDR3 is TGTGCCATCAGTGGGGGTTCAGATACGCAGTATTTT.

This clonotype was found many times. This chain connects TRBV7-9 to TRBJ2-1; 8 bases align to TRBD2. Germline CDR1 SEHNR, CDR2 FQNEAQ (reference sequence). The CDR3 has 15 amino acids. With 1 base clipped from V and 8 bases from J, the junction kept 7 bases outside the gene matches. The CDR3 spells CASSLGTGGPDEQFF. The CDR3 DNA follows: TGTGCCAGCAGCTTAGGGACGGGGGGGCCCGATGAGCAGTTCTTC.

J is TRBJ1-3 and V is TRBV20-1; D may be TRBD1 (5 bases). Germline values: CDR1 DFQATT, CDR2 SNEGSKA (reference sequence). V was shortened by 0 bases and J by 1 base, with 7 bases between the two germline ends. The CDR3 is 14 residues long. DNA for the CDR3: TGCAGTGCTAGAGATTGGGGGTCTGGAAACACCATATATTTT. Translating it yields CSARDWGSGNTIYF.

This clonotype was detected a few times. The chain employs TRBV24-1 and TRBJ1-3; 7 bases agree with TRBD1. The germline V gene has CDR1 KGHDR and CDR2 SFDVKD. This CDR3 region has 14 residues. The J segment lost 10 bases and the V segment lost 3 bases, leaving 8 bases of the junction unmatched. Here the CDR3 DNA reads TGTGCCACCAGTGATCCGGGACAGCAGGGAACCATATATTTT. Translation: CATSDPGQQGTIYF.

This clonotype was detected a few times. The rearrangement joins TRBV6-2 or TRBV6-3 to TRBJ2-2, with 9 bases aligning to TRBD2. Losses at the gene ends were 2 bases for V and 1 base for J; bases not matched to a gene: 5. The CDR3 runs 17 residues. CDR1 is MNHEY, CDR2 SVGEGT, per germline. CDR3 sequence (DNA): TGTGCCAGCAGTTACCAGCGGGGGGCTGTGAACACCGGGGAGCTGTTTTTT. Encoded protein: CASSYQRGAVNTGELFF.

This sequence joins TRBV28 and TRBJ2-3; weak D call: TRBD1 (6 bases). The germline V gene has CDR1 MDHEN and CDR2 SYDVKM. V was shortened by 6 bases and J by 4 bases, with 8 bases between the two germline ends. The length of the CDR3 is 12 residues. The CDR3 nucleotides are TGTGCCAGCAGAGGGGGTCCAGATACGCAGTATTTT. It specifies CASRGGPDTQYF.